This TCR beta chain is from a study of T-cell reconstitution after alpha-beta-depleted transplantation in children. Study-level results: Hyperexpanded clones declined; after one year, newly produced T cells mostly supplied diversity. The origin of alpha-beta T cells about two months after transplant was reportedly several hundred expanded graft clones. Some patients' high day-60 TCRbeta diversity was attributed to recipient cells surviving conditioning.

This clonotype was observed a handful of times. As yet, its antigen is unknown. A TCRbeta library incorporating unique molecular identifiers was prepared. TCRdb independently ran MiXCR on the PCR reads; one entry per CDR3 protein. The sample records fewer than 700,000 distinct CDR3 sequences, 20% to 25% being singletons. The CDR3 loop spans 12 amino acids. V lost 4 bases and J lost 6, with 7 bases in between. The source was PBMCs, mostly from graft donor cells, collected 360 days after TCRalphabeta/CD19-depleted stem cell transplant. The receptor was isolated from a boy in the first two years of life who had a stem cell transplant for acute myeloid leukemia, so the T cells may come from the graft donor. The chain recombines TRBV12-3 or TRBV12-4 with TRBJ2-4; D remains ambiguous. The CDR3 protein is CASSSHLNIQYF. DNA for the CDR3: TGTGCCAGCAGTTCACATTTAAACATTCAGTACTTC.